One sample yielded the 18 T cell receptor beta chains listed below, sequenced in a study of T-cell memory formation after mild COVID-19. TCRdb passed the 5' RACE reads through MiXCR, listing each CDR3 protein once. There are 35,000 to 45,000 distinct CDR3 sequences in the sample; roughly 7.2% occur only once, and roughly 0.79% lies in the top ten. Source material: PBMCs or a T cell subset sorted from them (not recorded which). Receptor source: an adult who had mild COVID-19 (a few samples of this study predate the infection). Cell type and time point are not known.

This clonotype was recorded at least ten times. CDR3 nucleotide sequence: TGTGCCAGCAGTCCCGGGGCCAACGTCCTGACTTTC. This codes for CASSPGANVLTF. The rearrangement links TRBV12-3 or TRBV12-4 to TRBJ2-6, with unresolved D. CDR3 length equals 12 residues. V lost 5 bases and J 4 bases, leaving 3 bases between the germline ends.

V usage is TRBV24-1 and J usage is TRBJ2-1, with 8 positions matching TRBD2. Germline assignment: CDR1 KGHDR and CDR2 SFDVKD. CDR3 length: 16 residues. V trimming: 3 bases; J trimming: 1 base; junction bases outside the gene matches: 4. The CDR3 DNA follows: TGTGCCACCAGTGATCTACGGGGGGGGTCCTACAATGAGCAGTTCTTC. It translates to CATSDLRGGSYNEQFF.

A few counts support this clonotype. This sequence joins TRBV12-3 or TRBV12-4 and TRBJ2-5, with a weak D call TRBD1 (6 bases). Trimming took off 3 bases at V and 7 bases at J, with 12 bases between the two ends. The length of the CDR3 is 13 residues. The CDR3: CASSFSGAGTQYF. The CDR3 coding sequence is TGTGCCAGCAGTTTTTCAGGGGCGGGGACCCAGTACTTC.

Many counts were recorded for this clonotype. The chain uses TRBV29-1 and TRBJ1-4, with 11 bases lining up with TRBD1. The CDR3 totals 14 residues. Germline lookup yields CDR1 SQVTM and CDR2 ANQGSEA. After removal of 2 bases from V and 8 bases from J, the junction contained 4 bases not matched to a gene. CDR3: CSVESDRGREKLFF. CDR3 sequence (DNA): TGCAGCGTTGAATCGGACAGGGGGCGAGAAAAACTGTTTTTT. The variable domain in full, with the rest retrieved from reference TRBV29-1 and TRBJ1-4, is SAVISQKPSRDICQRGTSLTIQCQVDSQVTMMFWYRQQPGQSLTLIATANQGSEATYESGFVIDKFPISRPNLTFSTLTVSNMSPEDSSIYLCSVESDRGREKLFFGSGTQLSVL.

This clonotype appeared many times. The V call is TRBV18, the J call TRBJ2-1; the D call may be TRBD1 or TRBD2 (5 bases each). With 3 bases removed from V and 8 bases from J, the gap between germline ends came to 11 bases. The CDR3 loop spans 13 amino acids. Germline values: CDR1 KGHSH, CDR2 LQKENI. The CDR3 nucleotides are TGTGCCAGCTCACCTAACGGGGCGGATGAGCAGTTCTTC. Protein: CASSPNGADEQFF.

In its sample, this clonotype was seen many times. V usage is TRBV12-3 or TRBV12-4 and J usage is TRBJ2-4; no definite D call. V was trimmed by 6 bases and J by 9 bases, leaving 9 bases between them. The CDR3 runs 11 residues. CDR3 sequence (DNA): TGTGCCAGCAGCCAATCAGGCATTCAGTACTTC. Protein product: CASSQSGIQYF.

This clonotype was seen ten or more times. This chain joins TRBV4-2 and TRBJ2-7, with D unclear. Germline CDR1 and CDR2: LGHNA and YNFKEQ. This CDR3 has 13 amino acids. The V gene lost 0 bases and the J gene lost 5 bases, with 8 bases spanning the gap. The CDR3 DNA is TGTGCCAGCAGCCAAGATCTTTGGGACGAGCAGTACTTC. This gives the protein CASSQDLWDEQYF.

The rearrangement joins TRBV10-3 to TRBJ1-6, with 8 bases fitting TRBD1. This CDR3 has 13 amino acids. The V gene end was trimmed by 10 bases and the J gene end by 8 bases; junction bases not matched to a gene: 7. Germline CDR1 and CDR2: ENHRY and SYGVKD. Here the CDR3 reads CATATGGDSPLHF. For the CDR3, the DNA is TGTGCCACCGCTACAGGGGGTGATTCACCCCTCCACTTT.

V and J are TRBV7-2 and TRBJ2-1; D uncertain. This CDR3 is built from 12 residues. Germline CDR1 is SGHTA and CDR2 is FQGNSA. V lost 5 bases to trimming and J lost 8 bases, with 10 bases between them. The CDR3 region has the DNA TGTGCCAGCAGCGCCTACATGGATGAGCAGTTCTTC. Residues: CASSAYMDEQFF.

There are many counts of this clonotype. The genes are TRBV7-9 and TRBJ1-1; 8 positions agree with TRBD1. V gave up 5 bases and J gave up 3 bases; unmatched junction bases: 5. The CDR3 loop spans 14 amino acids. Germline CDR1 is SEHNR and CDR2 is FQNEAQ (reference sequence). CDR3 region: CASSRTGRDTEAFF. In DNA, the CDR3 is TGTGCCAGCAGCCGGACAGGGAGGGACACTGAAGCTTTCTTT.

This clonotype has only a few counts. The chain joins TRBV7-2 to TRBJ2-2; tentatively, D is TRBD1 (5 bases). This CDR3 has 15 amino acids. Germline lookup yields CDR1 SGHTA and CDR2 FQGNSA. V lost 5 bases to trimming and J lost 5 bases, with 15 bases between them. The CDR3 DNA sequence: TGTGCCAGCAGCCCTATACTGCAGGGAACCGGGGAGCTGTTTTTT. This codes for CASSPILQGTGELFF. Filled out from reference TRBV7-2 and TRBJ2-2, the complete variable domain reads GAGVSQSPSNKVTEKGKDVELRCDPISGHTALYWYRQSLGQGLEFLIYFQGNSAPDKSGLPSDRFSAERTGGSVSTLTIQRTQQEDSAVYLCASSPILQGTGELFFGEGSRLTVL.

As regards this clonotype: One base away lies a much larger clone, so this may be a sequencing read error. The chain combines TRBV30 with TRBJ2-7, with a weak D call TRBD2 (5 bases). The length of the CDR3 is 13 residues. Germline-derived CDR1 and CDR2 are GTSNPN and SVGIG (reference sequence). DNA of the CDR3: TGTGACTGGAGGAAGGACCCAGTTTCCGAGCAGTACTTC. Translating gives CDWRKDPVSEQYF.

Ten or more counts support this clonotype. CDR3 bases: TGTGCCAGCAGCTTGGCTGGACAGGTGGGGTATGGCTACACCTTC. Translated: CASSLAGQVGYGYTF. This chain joins TRBV5-5 and TRBJ1-2, with 7 bases identical to TRBD1. The CDR3 consists of 15 residues. V shed 0 bases and J 5 bases; nucleotides not matched to a gene: 7. Germline values: CDR1 SGHKS, CDR2 YYEKEE (reference sequence). Variable domain in full (rest from reference TRBV5-5 and TRBJ1-2): DAGVTQSPTHLIKTRGQQVTLRCSPISGHKSVSWYQQVLGQGPQFIFQYYEKEERGRGNFPDRFSARQFPNYSSELNVNALLLGDSALYLCASSLAGQVGYGYTFGSGTRLTVV.

In this sample, this clonotype turned up many times. The gene calls are TRBV10-3 and TRBJ2-1, with TRBD2 matching 12 bases. This CDR3 comprises 16 residues. Losses at the gene ends were 2 bases for V and 4 bases for J; bases not matched to a gene: 3. Per the germline V gene, CDR1 is ENHRY and CDR2 is SYGVKD. CDR3 DNA: TGTGCCATCAGTGAGACAGGACTAGCGGGATACAATGAGCAGTTCTTC. Translation: CAISETGLAGYNEQFF.

There are many counts of this clonotype. This chain links TRBV3-1 with TRBJ2-7; 11 bases agree with TRBD2. The length of the CDR3 is 18 residues. V was clipped by 2 bases and J by 3 bases; unmatched bases: 12. Looked up from germline, CDR1 is LGHDT and CDR2 is YNNKEL (reference sequence). CDR3 sequence (DNA): TGTGCCAGCAGCCAACGGACTAGCGGGCCCTTAAGAGTCTACGAGCAGTACTTC. This translates into CASSQRTSGPLRVYEQYF.

This clonotype was counted ten times or more. The CDR3 coding sequence is TGCGCCAGCAGCTTGTGGTTCACAGATACGCAGTATTTT. Protein sequence: CASSLWFTDTQYF. V usage is TRBV5-1 and J usage is TRBJ2-3; D is unresolved. The CDR3 totals 13 residues. V was clipped by 1 base and J by 2 bases, with 5 bases between them. Germline CDR1 is SGHRS and CDR2 is YFSETQ.

This clonotype was observed a few times. V usage is TRBV5-4 and J usage is TRBJ2-1; 8 bases are shared with TRBD2. CDR1 is SGHNT, CDR2 YYREEE, per germline (reference sequence). The CDR3 covers 14 residues. V lost 4 bases, J lost 8 bases, and 8 bases stayed unmatched. This CDR3 is CASSRGGRSDEQFF. The CDR3 coding sequence is TGTGCCAGCAGCCGGGGGGGCCGCTCCGATGAGCAGTTCTTC.

The table lists this clonotype with many counts. This chain connects TRBV9 to TRBJ2-3, with D possibly being TRBD1 or TRBD2 (6 bases each). Germline V gene data show CDR1 as SGDLS and CDR2 as YYNGEE. The CDR3 loop spans 15 amino acids. The germline V and J ends were trimmed by 6 bases and 4 bases, with 18 bases remaining between them. The DNA for the CDR3 is TGTGCCAGCACCCGGGGGCTCCTTGGCGCAGATACGCAGTATTTT. Protein: CASTRGLLGADTQYF.